This T cell receptor (beta chain) is drawn from a study of cytomegalovirus exposure and HLA in healthy donors. Method: immunoSEQ multiplex PCR; TCRdb's copy keeps in-frame clones and lacks some. The sample has 35,000 to 50,000 clones, roughly 93% seen once. Germline V lookup: CDR1 SEHNR, CDR2 FQNEAQ (reference sequence). V shed 5 bases and J shed 1 base, with 17 bases lying between them. The CDR3 is 16 amino acids. As to this clone: Its antigen is as yet unknown.

Study-level results: According to the study, around 150 TCR beta chains were cytomegalovirus-associated.

The TCR comes from a young woman in good health and CMV-seronegative. V and J are TRBV7-9 and TRBJ2-5; D uncertain. The sample was PBMCs. This CDR3 reads CASSPNRGTPQETQYF. CDR3 sequence (DNA): TGTGCCAGCAGCCCGAACCGAGGCACCCCCCAAGAGACCCAGTACTTC.